The following is a T cell receptor (beta chain) sequence with its context. This CDR3 is built from 12 residues. V was pared by 3 bases and J by 3 bases, with 4 bases between. Germline V CDR1 and CDR2: SNHLY, FYNNEI. The sample is drawn from a study of control samples from healthy donors and cancer patients. The assay was immunoSEQ multiplex PCR, and TCRdb's table has in-frame clones only and misses some. Among 150,000 to 200,000 clones listed, nearly 90% were seen once. The sequence came from a woman between 50 and 59 years old in good health. The rearrangement uses TRBV2 and TRBJ2-3, with unresolved D. Input material: blood. The CDR3 region is CASSDRTDTQYF. CDR3 DNA sequence: TGTGCCAGCAGTGACAGAACAGATACGCAGTATTTT. The complete variable domain, with remaining parts taken from reference TRBV2 and TRBJ2-3, reads EPEVTQTPSHQVTQMGQEVILRCVPISNHLYFYWYRQILGQKVEFLVSFYNNEISEKSEIFDDQFSVERPDGSNFTLKIRSTKLEDSAMYFCASSDRTDTQYFGPGTRLTVL.